This TCR beta chain was identified in a study of regulatory T cells in long-lasting Graves disease. Study-level information: Antithyroid drug use was under 3 months in newly diagnosed Graves' patients. Findings and caveats of the study: New patients shared fewer public clonotypes (around 880) than persistent patients did (roughly 2,500).

Germline V gives CDR1 LNHDA, CDR2 SQIVND (reference sequence). The ends lost 7 bases at V and 5 bases at J; junction bases unmatched: 5. The CDR3 runs to 13 residues. Arm-PCR with iRepertoire HTBI primers amplified the CDR3 regions for these TCR beta libraries. TCRdb re-analysed the multiplex PCR reads in MiXCR, keeping a single row per CDR3 protein. The repertoire includes more than 400,000 distinct CDR3 sequences, around 15% of them detected once, and 12% sits in the top ten. Regarding this clonotype: Its antigen is unknown.

The time point is: newly diagnosed GD, antithyroid drugs for less than 3 months. Following extraction of RNA from PBMCs, that RNA was used to make the TCR library. The data also belong to a second study, concerning T cells in Graves' hyperthyroidism and ophthalmopathy. That work adds: For ophthalmopathy, model prediction preceded onset by a median around six months.

This chain connects TRBV19 to TRBJ1-5; 7 bases line up with TRBD1. This TCR was sampled from a man aged 35-49 years with Graves disease. The sequencing here drew on peripheral blood mononuclear cells (PBMCs), taken at new diagnosis, from a patient treated with antithyroid drugs. CDR3 amino acids: CASTRDSYQPQHF. Written as DNA, the CDR3 is TGTGCCAGTACTCGGGACAGCTATCAGCCCCAGCATTTT.